Listed below are T cell receptor beta chains from one sample, sequenced in a study of cytomegalovirus exposure and HLA in healthy donors. The table came from immunoSEQ multiplex PCR; TCRdb's copy has only in-frame clones and leaves some out. The table lists fewer than 120,000 clones, more than 75% of them singletons. The source material was PBMCs. Source of these receptors: a woman younger than 45 in good health and CMV-seropositive. The CDR3 runs from the conserved cysteine through the conserved F or W. The D gene is left open where the match is weak. Some rows mark clone size as missing; the rest say once, few, many or name a class of expanded clone.

j_gene: TRBJ1-2
v_gene: TRBV7-9
d_gene: TRBD1
abundance: .
CDR3aa: CASSLGTGNYGYTF
CDR3nt: TGTGCCAGCAGCCTAGGGACAGGGAACTATGGCTACACCTTC

j_gene: TRBJ2-1
v_gene: TRBV5-4
d_gene: TRBD1
abundance: .
CDR3aa: CASSPGQGYNEQFF
CDR3nt: TGTGCCAGCAGCCCGGGACAGGGTTACAATGAGCAGTTCTTC

j_gene: TRBJ1-1
v_gene: TRBV7-2
d_gene: .
abundance: .
CDR3aa: CASTLTRNPEAFF
CDR3nt: TGTGCCAGCACCCTAACCAGGAACCCTGAAGCTTTCTTT

j_gene: TRBJ1-2
v_gene: TRBV5-1
d_gene: TRBD1
abundance: once
CDR3aa: CASSLQGRDGYTF
CDR3nt: TGCGCCAGCAGCTTACAGGGGCGCGATGGCTACACCTTC

j_gene: TRBJ2-5
v_gene: TRBV5-1
d_gene: .
abundance: .
CDR3aa: CASSLASSQETQYF
CDR3nt: TGCGCCAGCAGCTTGGCTTCCAGTCAAGAGACCCAGTACTTC

j_gene: TRBJ1-2
v_gene: TRBV28
d_gene: TRBD1
abundance: .
CDR3aa: CASSASPGQVEANYGYTF
CDR3nt: TGTGCCAGCAGTGCCTCGCCGGGACAGGTCGAGGCTAACTATGGCTACACCTTC

j_gene: TRBJ1-6
v_gene: TRBV7-2
d_gene: .
abundance: once
CDR3aa: CASSLGGGSYNSPLHF
CDR3nt: TGTGCCAGCAGCTTGGGGGGGGGCTCCTATAATTCACCCCTCCACTTT

j_gene: TRBJ2-7
v_gene: TRBV15
d_gene: .
abundance: .
CDR3aa: CATSRPSNRDIRYEQYF
CDR3nt: TGTGCCACCAGCAGACCATCAAACAGGGATATACGTTACGAGCAGTACTTC

j_gene: TRBJ1-5
v_gene: TRBV10-2
d_gene: .
abundance: few
CDR3aa: CASSERAGPQHF
CDR3nt: TGCGCCAGCAGTGAGCGAGCGGGGCCCCAGCATTTT

j_gene: TRBJ2-1
v_gene: TRBV13
d_gene: .
abundance: once
CDR3aa: CASSFGEDEQFF
CDR3nt: TGTGCCAGCAGCTTCGGGGAGGATGAGCAGTTCTTC

j_gene: TRBJ1-5
v_gene: TRBV19
d_gene: .
abundance: .
CDR3aa: CASMSEINQPQHF
CDR3nt: TGTGCCAGTATGTCGGAGATCAATCAGCCCCAGCATTTT

j_gene: TRBJ2-7
v_gene: TRBV7-9
d_gene: TRBD1
abundance: .
CDR3aa: CASSLAGQGVYEQYF
CDR3nt: TGTGCCAGCAGCTTAGCCGGACAGGGAGTCTACGAGCAGTACTTC

j_gene: TRBJ2-5
v_gene: TRBV5-1
d_gene: .
abundance: once
CDR3aa: CASSRVVRETQYF
CDR3nt: TGCGCCAGCAGCCGCGTGGTGAGGGAGACCCAGTACTTC

j_gene: TRBJ2-7
v_gene: TRBV5-1
d_gene: .
abundance: once
CDR3aa: CASSLGQNSYEQYF
CDR3nt: TGCGCCAGCAGCTTGGGACAGAACTCCTACGAGCAGTACTTC

j_gene: TRBJ2-3
v_gene: TRBV10-3
d_gene: TRBD2
abundance: .
CDR3aa: CAISEFTSGWYTDTQYF
CDR3nt: TGTGCCATCAGTGAGTTTACTAGCGGATGGTACACAGATACGCAGTATTTT

j_gene: TRBJ2-5
v_gene: TRBV15
d_gene: .
abundance: .
CDR3aa: CATSRDLTRMVETQYF
CDR3nt: TGTGCCACCAGCAGAGACTTGACTAGGATGGTAGAGACCCAGTACTTC

j_gene: TRBJ2-7
v_gene: TRBV14
d_gene: .
abundance: .
CDR3aa: CASSQTRSEQYF
CDR3nt: TGTGCCAGCAGCCAAACTAGGAGCGAGCAGTACTTC

j_gene: TRBJ2-7
v_gene: TRBV5-1
d_gene: .
abundance: once
CDR3aa: CASSPPSGYEQYF
CDR3nt: TGCGCCAGCAGCCCCCCCTCCGGCTACGAGCAGTACTTC

j_gene: TRBJ1-4
v_gene: TRBV7-9
d_gene: TRBD1
abundance: .
CDR3aa: CASTRTGGNEKLFF
CDR3nt: TGTGCCAGCACCCGGACAGGCGGGAATGAAAAACTGTTTTTT

j_gene: TRBJ1-3
v_gene: TRBV5-1
d_gene: TRBD1
abundance: once
CDR3aa: CASSLVGTGGNTIYF
CDR3nt: TGCGCCAGCAGCTTGGTGGGGACAGGAGGAAACACCATATATTTT

j_gene: TRBJ2-3
v_gene: TRBV6-5
d_gene: .
abundance: .
CDR3aa: CASSSPFSDTQYF
CDR3nt: TGTGCCAGCAGCTCCCCCTTTTCAGATACGCAGTATTTT

j_gene: TRBJ1-2
v_gene: TRBV5-1
d_gene: .
abundance: few
CDR3aa: CASSLERNYGYTF
CDR3nt: TGCGCCAGCAGCTTGGAACGGAACTATGGCTACACCTTC

j_gene: TRBJ1-1
v_gene: TRBV5-1
d_gene: .
abundance: .
CDR3aa: CASSALGVTEAFF
CDR3nt: TGCGCCAGCAGCGCCCTGGGAGTCACTGAAGCTTTCTTT

j_gene: TRBJ2-3
v_gene: TRBV27
d_gene: .
abundance: few
CDR3aa: CASSLRDFDTQYF
CDR3nt: TGTGCCAGCAGTCTCCGGGACTTTGATACGCAGTATTTT

j_gene: TRBJ1-4
v_gene: TRBV7-9
d_gene: .
abundance: .
CDR3aa: CASSFDPGITEKLFF
CDR3nt: TGTGCCAGCAGCTTCGATCCGGGAATTACTGAAAAACTGTTTTTT

j_gene: TRBJ1-6
v_gene: TRBV7-8
d_gene: .
abundance: .
CDR3aa: CASSLAVVGGSNNSPLHF
CDR3nt: TGTGCCAGCAGCTTAGCAGTAGTTGGGGGGTCAAATAATTCACCCCTCCACTTT